This entry lists 21 T cell receptor beta chains sequenced from one sample in a study of blood T cell repertoires in COVID-19. Clones were sequenced by immunoSEQ multiplex PCR, and TCRdb holds only the in-frame ones, with some missing. The sample includes 250,000 to 350,000 clones, 85% of them seen just once. Specimen: peripheral blood. Receptors were obtained from a woman aged 45-59 years with active or convalescent COVID-19.

The chain couples TRBV9 to TRBJ2-3, with 7 bases lining up with TRBD1. With V trimmed by 0 bases and J by 6 bases, 7 bases remained unmatched. Germline-derived CDR1 and CDR2 are SGDLS and YYNGEE. The CDR3 totals 15 residues. In DNA, the CDR3 is TGTGCCAGCAGCGTAGAGGGACAGAGATCGGATACGCAGTATTTT. Translation: CASSVEGQRSDTQYF.

The table lists this clone with a few counts. The V call is TRBV12-3 or TRBV12-4, the J call TRBJ1-1; perhaps TRBD1 as D (5 bases). CDR3 length equals 13 residues. The germline V and J ends were trimmed by 6 bases and 1 base, with 9 bases remaining between them. The chain's CDR3 is CASSYGQNTEAFF. The CDR3 coding sequence is TGTGCCAGCAGCTATGGACAGAACACTGAAGCTTTCTTT.

The chain recombines TRBV20-1 with TRBJ2-1; D remains unclear. Per the germline V gene, CDR1 is DFQATT and CDR2 is SNEGSKA (reference sequence). The CDR3 is made up of 10 amino acids. Trimming pared 5 bases from V and 6 bases from J, leaving 5 bases between. In DNA, the CDR3 is TGCAGTGCTGCGTCCAATGAGCAGTTCTTC. This sequence encodes CSAASNEQFF.

The CDR3 is CASSPNPTSVTYNEQFF. The DNA for the CDR3 is TGCGCCAGCAGCCCTAATCCTACTAGCGTAACGTACAATGAGCAGTTCTTC. The chain is built from TRBV4-1 and TRBJ2-1; TRBD2 matches 7 bases. This CDR3 comprises 17 residues. Trimming took 4 bases from V and 4 from J; bases not matched to a gene: 13. Per the germline V gene, CDR1 is MGHRA and CDR2 is YSYEKL.

The chain is built from TRBV7-9 and TRBJ2-5; tentatively, D is TRBD2 (6 bases). Germline loops: CDR1 SEHNR, CDR2 FQNEAQ (reference sequence). The CDR3 consists of 13 residues. The germline V and J ends were trimmed by 3 bases and 7 bases, with 12 bases remaining between them. The CDR3 sequence is CASSLGGKMTQYF. The CDR3, as DNA: TGTGCCAGCAGCTTGGGGGGAAAGATGACCCAGTACTTC.

This chain joins TRBV6-5 and TRBJ2-1, with D possibly being TRBD2 (6 bases). The V gene's germline CDR1 is MNHEY and CDR2 SVGAGI. With 8 bases removed from V and 12 bases from J, the gap between germline ends came to 14 bases. The CDR3 has 11 residues. The CDR3 reads CASSAGLGQFF. For the CDR3, the DNA is TGTGCCAGCTCGGCGGGACTGGGGCAGTTCTTC.

This chain links TRBV12-3 or TRBV12-4 with TRBJ1-1, with D uncertain. Trimming took 3 bases from V and 4 from J, leaving 6 bases between them. The CDR3 loop spans 12 amino acids. CDR3 amino acids: CASSFGSTEAFF. CDR3 coding DNA: TGTGCCAGCAGTTTTGGGAGCACTGAAGCTTTCTTT.

This clone was seen a single time. This chain uses TRBV7-8 with TRBJ2-7, with 8 bases lining up with TRBD1. This CDR3 is built from 16 residues. CDR1 and CDR2 from the germline V gene are SGHVS and FQNEAQ. J was trimmed by 2 bases and V by 2 bases; bases with no gene match: 8. The CDR3 DNA sequence: TGTGCCAGCAGCTTACGACGGACAGGGAACACCTACGAGCAGTACTTC. It codes for CASSLRRTGNTYEQYF.

The rearrangement uses TRBV5-1 and TRBJ2-3, with TRBD1 matching over 10 bases. CDR3 size: 14 residues. Germline values: CDR1 SGHRS, CDR2 YFSETQ. Losses at the gene ends were 6 bases for V and 4 bases for J; bases not matched to a gene: 5. The CDR3 sequence is CASTPGQGPDTQYF. CDR3 sequence (DNA): TGCGCCAGCACCCCGGGACAGGGGCCAGATACGCAGTATTTT.

This chain uses TRBV7-9 with TRBJ1-6; D call uncertain. The CDR3 is 14 residues long. The V end lost 4 bases, the J end lost 5 bases, and 9 bases lay between the germline ends. Germline-derived CDR1 and CDR2 are SEHNR and FQNEAQ (reference sequence). Here the CDR3 reads CASSSQRDNSPLHF. For the CDR3, the DNA is TGTGCCAGCAGCTCCCAACGGGATAATTCACCCCTCCACTTT.

The table lists this clone with a count of one. The genes are TRBV29-1 and TRBJ2-7; the match to TRBD2 covers 10 bases. The CDR3 runs 12 residues. The V gene end was trimmed by 2 bases and the J gene end by 6 bases; junction bases not matched to a gene: 1. Germline V gives CDR1 SQVTM, CDR2 ANQGSEA. The CDR3 protein is CSVETSGIEQYF. The CDR3 DNA follows: TGCAGCGTTGAAACTAGCGGGATCGAGCAGTACTTC.

The chain carries TRBV9 and TRBJ2-3; D perhaps matches TRBD1 (6 bases). The CDR3 contains 14 residues. CDR1 SGDLS and CDR2 YYNGEE come from the germline V gene. Trimming took off 4 bases at V and 2 bases at J, with 11 bases between the two ends. CDR3 bases: TGTGCCAGCAGCTTGGACAGTTTCACAGATACGCAGTATTTT. Translating it yields CASSLDSFTDTQYF.

This chain joins TRBV11-3 and TRBJ2-7; the D gene is possibly TRBD1 (6 bases). Trimming took 1 base from V and 6 from J, leaving 10 bases between them. CDR3 size: 13 residues. CDR1 is SGHNT and CDR2 is YENEEA in the germline V gene. CDR3 sequence (DNA): TGTGCCAGCAGCTTAGTAGCAGGGGCCGAGCAGTACTTC. Its translation is CASSLVAGAEQYF. Full variable domain (outside the CDR3, taken from reference TRBV11-3 and TRBJ2-7): EAGVVQSPRYKIIEKKQPVAFWCNPISGHNTLYWYLQNLGQGPELLIRYENEEAVDDSQLPKDRFSAERLKGVDSTLKIQPAELGDSAVYLCASSLVAGAEQYFGPGTRLTVT.

CDR3 in DNA: TGTGCCAGCAGCTTACAGTCCACAGATACGCAGTATTTT. Amino acids: CASSLQSTDTQYF. The rearrangement joins TRBV7-9 to TRBJ2-3; D not resolved. V was cut by 2 bases and J by 2 bases, with 5 bases left in between. The germline CDR1 and CDR2 sequences are SEHNR and FQNEAQ (reference sequence). This CDR3 contains 13 residues.

This rearrangement joins TRBV2 to TRBJ2-2; no firm D call. Trimming shortened V by 4 bases and J by 7 bases, and 7 bases separated the two germline ends. Germline V gene data show CDR1 as SNHLY and CDR2 as FYNNEI. The CDR3 runs 12 residues. CDR3 sequence: CASSGLFGELFF. The CDR3 bases are TGTGCCAGCAGTGGGCTTTTCGGGGAGCTGTTTTTT.

The V gene is TRBV7-8, the J gene TRBJ2-1; TRBD1 aligns across 10 bases. V lost 5 bases and J lost 5; bases outside the gene matches: 6. From germline, CDR1 is SGHVS and CDR2 FQNEAQ. The CDR3 length is 15 residues. In DNA, the CDR3 is TGTGCCAGCAGCACAGTGACAGGGGGCAACAATGAGCAGTTCTTC. It encodes CASSTVTGGNNEQFF.

The gene calls are TRBV28 and TRBJ2-7, with TRBD2 matching 10 bases. Germline values: CDR1 MDHEN, CDR2 SYDVKM. Losses at the gene ends were 2 bases for V and 2 bases for J; bases not matched to a gene: 18. The CDR3 consists of 20 residues. The CDR3 here is CASSLDEASGSYALPYEQYF. The DNA of the CDR3 is TGTGCCAGCAGTTTAGATGAGGCTAGCGGGAGCTATGCGCTTCCCTACGAGCAGTACTTC.

The chain recombines TRBV15 with TRBJ2-4, with 10 bases lining up with TRBD2. CDR3 length: 18 amino acids. Germline V gene lookup returns CDR1 LNHNV and CDR2 YYDKDF (reference sequence). After removal of 0 bases from V and 1 base from J, the junction contained 6 bases not matched to a gene. The CDR3 DNA reads TGTGCCACCAGCAGAGACCCTAGCGGGAGATTCGCCAAAAACATTCAGTACTTC. This translates into CATSRDPSGRFAKNIQYF.

The CDR3 region is CASSAQPTGWAEAFF. CDR3 nucleotide sequence: TGTGCCAGCAGCGCGCAACCCACAGGGTGGGCTGAAGCTTTCTTT. V gene TRBV7-9 combines with J gene TRBJ1-1; D might be TRBD1 (6 bases). V lost 5 bases, J lost 6 bases, and 19 bases lay in between. CDR1 is SEHNR, CDR2 FQNEAQ, per germline (reference sequence). This CDR3 comprises 15 residues. The whole variable domain, remainder taken from reference TRBV7-9 and TRBJ1-1, is DTGVSQNPRHKITKRGQNVTFRCDPISEHNRLYWYRQTLGQGPEFLTYFQNEAQLEKSRLLSDRFSAERPKGSFSTLEIQRTEQGDSAMYLCASSAQPTGWAEAFFGQGTRLTVV.

CDR3 protein: CASRPLRGIESPLHF. CDR3 DNA: TGTGCCAGTAGACCGCTAAGGGGTATAGAATCACCCCTCCACTTT. The rearrangement joins TRBV19 to TRBJ1-6; weak D call: TRBD1 (5 bases). CDR1 LNHDA and CDR2 SQIVND come from the germline V gene (reference sequence). This CDR3 has 15 residues. V was shortened by 6 bases and J by 10 bases, with 19 bases between the two germline ends.

This chain joins TRBV2 and TRBJ2-2; perhaps TRBD1 as D (6 bases). V gave up 5 bases and J gave up 0 bases, with 13 bases separating them. Germline loops: CDR1 SNHLY, CDR2 FYNNEI. The CDR3 sequence is 16 residues long. This chain's CDR3 is CASSSGAGTNTGELFF. In DNA form, the CDR3 reads TGTGCCAGCAGTTCAGGGGCAGGGACGAACACCGGGGAGCTGTTTTTT. The whole variable domain, filled in from reference TRBV2 and TRBJ2-2, reads EPEVTQTPSHQVTQMGQEVILRCVPISNHLYFYWYRQILGQKVEFLVSFYNNEISEKSEIFDDQFSVERPDGSNFTLKIRSTKLEDSAMYFCASSSGAGTNTGELFFGEGSRLTVL.